Following are 9 T cell receptor beta chains from one sample sequenced in a study of blood T cell repertoires in COVID-19. Assay used: immunoSEQ multiplex PCR; TCRdb lists only in-frame clones, some missing. The sample has about 180,000 clones, approximately 81% seen once. What was sequenced was peripheral blood. These receptors all stem from a woman aged 50 to 60 with COVID-19, enrolled during active disease.

This rearrangement joins TRBV9 to TRBJ1-4, with D perhaps TRBD1 (6 bases). This CDR3 has 16 amino acids. V shed 3 bases and J shed 4 bases, with 16 bases lying between them. In germline, CDR1 is SGDLS, CDR2 YYNGEE. The CDR3 nucleotides are TGTGCCAGCAGCGACGGGGTCACAGGGTATAATGAAAAACTGTTTTTT. Its translation: CASSDGVTGYNEKLFF.

Turning to this clone: The same CDR3 also results from other DNA sequences found in this sample. The genes are TRBV18 and TRBJ1-3; 10 bases align to TRBD1. Per germline, CDR1 KGHSH and CDR2 LQKENI. The CDR3 loop spans 17 amino acids. V shed 3 bases and J 0 bases; nucleotides not matched to a gene: 5. The CDR3 reads CASSPERTGGSGNTIYF. In DNA, the CDR3 is TGTGCCAGCTCACCGGAAAGGACAGGGGGCTCTGGAAACACCATATATTTT. Supplemented by reference TRBV18 and TRBJ1-3, the full variable domain reads NAGVMQNPRHLVRRRGQEARLRCSPMKGHSHVYWYRQLPEEGLKFMVYLQKENIIDESGMPKERFSAEFPKEGPSILRIQQVVRGDSAAYFCASSPERTGGSGNTIYFGEGSWLTVV.

This clone was observed a handful of times. The chain employs TRBV7-3 and TRBJ1-6, with D unresolved. Germline values: CDR1 SGHTA, CDR2 FQGTGA. CDR3 length: 12 residues. V shed 2 bases and J shed 10 bases, with 6 bases lying between them. CDR3 residues: CASSLPPSPLHF. Written as DNA, the CDR3 is TGTGCCAGCAGCTTACCCCCATCACCCCTCCACTTT.

A single count supports this clone. The chain couples TRBV9 to TRBJ2-1; tentative D call: TRBD2 (7 bases). The germline V and J ends were trimmed by 0 bases and 0 bases, with 16 bases remaining between them. Germline loops: CDR1 SGDLS, CDR2 YYNGEE. This CDR3 region has 18 residues. The CDR3 here is CASSVAGGGPSSYNEQFF. Written as DNA, the CDR3 is TGTGCCAGCAGCGTAGCTGGGGGGGGGCCGAGCTCCTACAATGAGCAGTTCTTC.

The genes are TRBV5-1 and TRBJ2-5; 11 nucleotides match TRBD2. V shed 3 bases and J 5 bases; nucleotides not matched to a gene: 9. CDR3 size: 16 residues. The germline V gene has CDR1 SGHRS and CDR2 YFSETQ. This chain's CDR3 is CASSSVAGGPWETQYF. The CDR3 DNA follows: TGCGCCAGCAGCTCGGTAGCGGGGGGGCCTTGGGAGACCCAGTACTTC. Filled out from reference TRBV5-1 and TRBJ2-5, the complete variable domain reads KAGVTQTPRYLIKTRGQQVTLSCSPISGHRSVSWYQQTPGQGLQFLFEYFSETQRNKGNFPGRFSGRQFSNSRSEMNVSTLELGDSALYLCASSSVAGGPWETQYFGPGTRLLVL.

This sequence joins TRBV5-1 and TRBJ2-5; 7 positions agree with TRBD2. Germline V gene sequence: CDR1 SGHRS, CDR2 YFSETQ. The CDR3 sequence is 15 residues long. Trimming at V came to 0 bases and at J to 1 base, leaving 3 bases not matched to a gene. The CDR3 loop is CASSLAPGGQETQYF. CDR3 nucleotide sequence: TGCGCCAGCAGCTTGGCCCCGGGGGGCCAAGAGACCCAGTACTTC.

This rearrangement joins TRBV10-3 to TRBJ2-5, with TRBD2 identical over 9 bases. Germline V lookup: CDR1 ENHRY, CDR2 SYGVKD. Trimming at V came to 1 base and at J to 2 bases, leaving 5 bases not matched to a gene. There are 16 residues in the CDR3. This chain's CDR3 is CAISEWVSGGQETQYF. The CDR3 nucleotides read TGTGCCATCAGTGAGTGGGTTAGCGGGGGACAAGAGACCCAGTACTTC.

The chain is built from TRBV18 and TRBJ1-2, with D possibly TRBD1 on 6 matching bases. V was clipped by 3 bases and J by 4 bases, with 6 bases between them. The CDR3 length is 12 residues. CDR1 and CDR2 from the germline V gene are KGHSH and LQKENI. The CDR3 DNA reads TGTGCCAGCTCACCGGACAGCTATGGCTACACCTTC. It is translated as CASSPDSYGYTF. The full variable domain, with the rest looked up from reference TRBV18 and TRBJ1-2, is NAGVMQNPRHLVRRRGQEARLRCSPMKGHSHVYWYRQLPEEGLKFMVYLQKENIIDESGMPKERFSAEFPKEGPSILRIQQVVRGDSAAYFCASSPDSYGYTFGSGTRLTVV.

This sequence joins TRBV4-1 and TRBJ1-1; the D gene is possibly TRBD1 (5 bases). Trimming took 1 base from V and 5 from J, leaving 14 bases between them. The CDR3 consists of 15 residues. CDR1 is MGHRA and CDR2 is YSYEKL in the germline V gene. The CDR3 region is CASSQVITGGTEAFF. The CDR3 DNA sequence: TGCGCCAGCAGCCAAGTTATAACGGGGGGGACTGAAGCTTTCTTT.